The 19 T cell receptor beta chains in this list originate from one sample, sequenced in a study of shared clonotypes between healthy human individuals. The data were produced by immunoSEQ multiplex PCR, yet TCRdb's version contains in-frame clones alone and is incomplete. The sample includes over 2 million clones, about 95% of them seen just once. The naive CD8 subset, CD45RO-negative cells positively selected for CCR7, excluded terminally differentiated effector memory CD45RA+ cells. Sequencing used naive CD8+ T cells sorted from blood. The origin of the receptors is a man aged 18 to 35 in good health.

This clone was seen just once. The chain has TRBV6-1 and TRBJ1-1; weak D call: TRBD1 (5 bases). Germline V lookup: CDR1 MNHNS, CDR2 SASEGT. V lost 3 bases, J lost 4 bases, and 18 bases lay in between. CDR3 length: 16 amino acids. CDR3 loop: CASSEWDPRASTEAFF. CDR3 nucleotides: TGTGCCAGCAGTGAGTGGGACCCCCGGGCGAGCACTGAAGCTTTCTTT.

This chain uses TRBV9 with TRBJ2-1, with TRBD1 matching 7 bases. The CDR3 totals 12 residues. Germline V gives CDR1 SGDLS, CDR2 YYNGEE. V trimming: 3 bases; J trimming: 10 bases; junction bases outside the gene matches: 4. The CDR3 sequence: CASSGQGGEQFF. Here the CDR3 DNA reads TGTGCCAGCAGCGGACAGGGTGGGGAGCAGTTCTTC.

This chain joins TRBV9 and TRBJ1-1; maybe TRBD1 (6 bases). The germline V and J ends were trimmed by 0 bases and 5 bases, with 14 bases remaining between them. The CDR3 extends over 15 amino acids. Germline assignment: CDR1 SGDLS and CDR2 YYNGEE. CDR3 sequence (DNA): TGTGCCAGCAGCGTAGCACCCAGGGGAGAAACTGAAGCTTTCTTT. It encodes CASSVAPRGETEAFF.

This clone has only one observation. The chain couples TRBV5-1 to TRBJ1-1; possible D gene TRBD1, 6 bases. Trimming took 4 bases from V and 1 from J, leaving 20 bases between them. The germline gives CDR1 SGHRS, CDR2 YFSETQ. The CDR3 has 17 amino acids. In DNA, the CDR3 is TGCGCCAGCAGCCCCAGCGAGCGGGGGGCGGAGAACACTGAAGCTTTCTTT. It is translated as CASSPSERGAENTEAFF.

This chain links TRBV9 with TRBJ2-2, with D hard to call. Trimming took off 2 bases at V and 7 bases at J, with 9 bases between the two ends. Looked up from germline, CDR1 is SGDLS and CDR2 is YYNGEE. The CDR3 totals 13 residues. CDR3 DNA sequence: TGTGCCAGCAGCGTCGCGTCTCTCGGGGAGCTGTTTTTT. Protein: CASSVASLGELFF.

This chain uses TRBV10-3 with TRBJ1-2; D is unresolved. The V end was cut by 4 bases, the J end by 0 bases, with 12 bases between. CDR3 size: 15 residues. Per the germline V gene, CDR1 is ENHRY and CDR2 is SYGVKD. CDR3 sequence (DNA): TGTGCCATCAGTGTCCAGACGGAAGCTAACTATGGCTACACCTTC. It is translated as CAISVQTEANYGYTF.

The genes are TRBV28 and TRBJ1-4, with a weak D call TRBD1 (5 bases). The CDR3 contains 13 residues. V lost 9 bases and J 8 bases, leaving 16 bases between the germline ends. Germline V gene sequence: CDR1 MDHEN, CDR2 SYDVKM. The CDR3 DNA reads as TGTGCCAGTGAAAAGGACATGATGGAAAAACTGTTTTTT. Translated: CASEKDMMEKLFF. Full variable domain (rest looked up from reference TRBV28 and TRBJ1-4): DVKVTQSSRYLVKRTGEKVFLECVQDMDHENMFWYRQDPGLGLRLIYFSYDVKMKEKGDIPEGYSVSREKKERFSLILESASTNQTSMYLCASEKDMMEKLFFGSGTQLSVL.

V usage is TRBV4-1 and J usage is TRBJ2-7; 9 positions agree with TRBD2. CDR1 and CDR2 from the germline V gene are MGHRA and YSYEKL. The CDR3 covers 14 residues. V lost 3 bases to trimming and J lost 3 bases; unmatched junction nucleotides: 3. The CDR3 DNA sequence: TGCGCCAGCAGCCAGACTAGCGGTTACTACGAGCAGTACTTC. The encoded protein is CASSQTSGYYEQYF.

The rearrangement links TRBV9 to TRBJ1-1; D is undetermined. The CDR3 covers 13 residues. Germline loops: CDR1 SGDLS, CDR2 YYNGEE. Trimming stripped 3 bases from V and 0 bases from J, with 6 bases between. This CDR3 is CASSGRMNTEAFF. The DNA of the CDR3 is TGTGCCAGCAGCGGACGGATGAACACTGAAGCTTTCTTT.

The rearrangement joins TRBV7-9 to TRBJ1-4; weak D call: TRBD1 (6 bases). CDR3 size: 16 residues. Germline V gene lookup returns CDR1 SEHNR and CDR2 FQNEAQ (reference sequence). Trimming removed 2 bases from V and 4 bases from J, with 14 bases in between. The CDR3 spells CASSLRRQEDNEKLFF. CDR3 nucleotide sequence: TGTGCCAGCAGCTTACGGCGACAGGAAGATAATGAAAAACTGTTTTTT.

The chain recombines TRBV6-6 with TRBJ2-7, with D maybe TRBD2 (6 bases). This CDR3 comprises 13 residues. Trimming pared 4 bases from V and 7 bases from J, leaving 14 bases between. Germline CDR1 MNHNY, CDR2 SVGAGI (reference sequence). The CDR3 spells CASSSLPAGEQYF. The CDR3, as DNA: TGTGCCAGCAGTTCCCTGCCGGCGGGGGAGCAGTACTTC.

The rearrangement links TRBV4-1 to TRBJ2-7, with D perhaps matching TRBD1 or TRBD2 (9 bases each). The V gene's germline CDR1 is MGHRA and CDR2 YSYEKL. The CDR3 length is 18 residues. The V gene lost 5 bases and the J gene lost 3 bases, with 26 bases spanning the gap. CDR3 nucleotides: TGCGCCAGCAGCTTATCGGGACAGGGAGGAGCGGGAGGCTACGAGCAGTACTTC. Its protein product is CASSLSGQGGAGGYEQYF.

This chain joins TRBV5-6 and TRBJ2-5; D gene unclear. V was clipped by 0 bases and J by 0 bases, with 12 bases between them. The CDR3 totals 16 residues. The germline CDR1 and CDR2 sequences are SGHDT and YYEEEE. The CDR3 region is CASSLVELGYQETQYF. In nucleotides, the CDR3 is TGTGCCAGCAGCTTGGTGGAGCTGGGGTACCAAGAGACCCAGTACTTC.

With regard to this clone: The same CDR3 also results from other DNA sequences found in this sample. The gene calls are TRBV11-2 and TRBJ2-7, with 7 positions matching TRBD2. CDR1 is SGHAT, CDR2 FQNNGV, per germline. CDR3 length equals 14 residues. Losses at the gene ends were 5 bases for V and 3 bases for J; bases not matched to a gene: 7. CDR3 DNA sequence: TGTGCCAGCAGCACCGCCGGGGGGTACTACGAGCAGTACTTC. It codes for CASSTAGGYYEQYF. Combining the CDR3 with reference TRBV11-2 and TRBJ2-7 gives the whole variable domain EAGVAQSPRYKIIEKRQSVAFWCNPISGHATLYWYQQILGQGPKLLIQFQNNGVVDDSQLPKDRFSAERLKGVDSTLKIQPAKLEDSAVYLCASSTAGGYYEQYFGPGTRLTVT.

V usage is TRBV9 and J usage is TRBJ1-2, with unresolved D. Trimming stripped 3 bases from V and 2 bases from J, with 5 bases between. The CDR3 contains 12 residues. Germline CDR1 and CDR2: SGDLS and YYNGEE. In nucleotides, the CDR3 is TGTGCCAGCAGCGCGGACAACTATGGCTACACCTTC. Its translation is CASSADNYGYTF.

The chain employs TRBV27 and TRBJ1-2; D might be TRBD1 (5 bases). Germline V gene lookup returns CDR1 MNHEY and CDR2 SMNVEV (reference sequence). CDR3 length equals 14 residues. V was trimmed by 3 bases and J by 8 bases, leaving 16 bases between them. CDR3 nucleotides: TGTGCCAGCAGTTTGGGCCCAGGGTCCCTGGGCTACACCTTC. Protein sequence: CASSLGPGSLGYTF.

The chain uses TRBV28 and TRBJ1-1; a possible D gene is TRBD1 (5 bases). The ends were cut back, 7 bases at V and 1 base at J, with 7 bases in the middle. This CDR3 contains 12 residues. Germline V CDR1 and CDR2: MDHEN, SYDVKM. CDR3 protein: CASTQGNTEAFF. The CDR3 DNA reads as TGTGCCAGCACCCAGGGGAACACTGAAGCTTTCTTT.

This chain connects TRBV7-8 to TRBJ2-7; possibly TRBD1 for D (6 bases). Trimming cost V 5 bases and J 4 bases, with 18 bases left between them. CDR3 size: 15 residues. Germline V lookup: CDR1 SGHVS, CDR2 FQNEAQ. This CDR3 reads CASSPLTGSPYEQYF. The CDR3 nucleotides read TGTGCCAGCAGCCCCTTAACAGGGTCCCCTTACGAGCAGTACTTC.

This chain connects TRBV4-1 to TRBJ2-3; tentative D call: TRBD2 (6 bases). The CDR3 is made up of 16 amino acids. V dropped 0 bases and J dropped 2 bases, with 12 bases sitting between them. Germline loops: CDR1 MGHRA, CDR2 YSYEKL. CDR3 loop: CASSQEGGDLTDTQYF. The CDR3, as DNA: TGCGCCAGCAGCCAAGAGGGCGGGGACCTCACAGATACGCAGTATTTT.